Below are 3 T cell receptor beta chains sequenced from a single sample in a study of sequential checkpoint blockade in melanoma. Measured with immunoSEQ multiplex PCR; TCRdb has only the in-frame clones, and not every one. The table records around 13,000 clones, 70% to 85% of them present only once. Treatment in this sample: randomized to nivolumab then ipilimumab (arm A) or the reverse (arm B). This sample comprised CD8+ T cells sorted from blood (inferred from file names), obtained from a patient given nivolumab and ipilimumab in sequence. Source of these receptors: a human donor with melanoma.

The chain joins TRBV2 to TRBJ1-2; D might be TRBD1 (5 bases). Trimming pared 8 bases from V and 8 bases from J, leaving 33 bases between. CDR3 length equals 18 residues. Germline CDR1 and CDR2: SNHLY and FYNNEI. The CDR3 DNA sequence: TGTGCCAGCGGTGCGGATATCTACGGGACTCCCAGCGAACGAGGCTACACCTTC. Encoded protein: CASGADIYGTPSERGYTF.

The chain has TRBV7-6 and TRBJ2-7; TRBD2 is a possible D gene (6 bases). Germline values: CDR1 SGHVS, CDR2 FNYEAQ. The CDR3 covers 13 residues. V was pared by 3 bases and J by 3 bases, with 9 bases between. CDR3: CASSLPTSYEQYF. CDR3 coding DNA: TGTGCCAGCAGCTTGCCGACTAGCTACGAGCAGTACTTC.

Written as DNA, the CDR3 is TGTGCCAGCAGGGACAGGGATTCTAATGAAAAACTGTTTTTT. It encodes CASRDRDSNEKLFF. This chain connects TRBV11-2 to TRBJ1-4; 8 bases align to TRBD1. Germline-derived CDR1 and CDR2 are SGHAT and FQNNGV. V gave up 6 bases and J gave up 3 bases; unmatched junction bases: 3. CDR3 length equals 14 residues.